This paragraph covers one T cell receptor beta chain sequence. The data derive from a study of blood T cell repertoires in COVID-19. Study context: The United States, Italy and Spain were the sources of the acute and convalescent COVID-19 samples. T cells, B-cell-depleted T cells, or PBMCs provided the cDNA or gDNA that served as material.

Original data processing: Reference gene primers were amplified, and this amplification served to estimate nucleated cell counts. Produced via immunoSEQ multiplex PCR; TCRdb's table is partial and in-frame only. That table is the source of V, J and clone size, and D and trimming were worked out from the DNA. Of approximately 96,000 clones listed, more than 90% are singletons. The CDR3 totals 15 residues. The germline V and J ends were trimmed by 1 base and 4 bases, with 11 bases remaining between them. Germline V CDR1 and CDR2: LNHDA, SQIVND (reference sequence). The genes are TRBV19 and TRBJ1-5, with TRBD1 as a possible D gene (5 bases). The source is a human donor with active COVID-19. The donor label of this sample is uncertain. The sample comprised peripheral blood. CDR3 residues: CASSIGAGKNQPQHF. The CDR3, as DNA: TGTGCCAGTAGTATAGGGGCAGGGAAAAATCAGCCCCAGCATTTT.